This T cell receptor beta chain was recovered during a study of shared clonotypes between healthy human individuals. Produced via immunoSEQ multiplex PCR; TCRdb's table is partial and in-frame only. The repertoire includes millions of clones, 93% of them detected once, and roughly 0.36% sits in the top ten. Germline-derived CDR1 and CDR2 are SGHTA and FQGTGA. The CDR3 loop spans 13 amino acids. Between the trimmed V and J ends, which lost 4 bases and 9 bases, there was a span of 16 bases. The origin of this receptor is a man younger than 35 in good health. Some clones in this sample may be carry-over from other donors' samples. Sequencing was carried out using naive CD4+ T cells from PBMCs. As to subset: CD45RA+ positively selected. This rearrangement joins TRBV7-3 to TRBJ2-7; D is undetermined. This chain's CDR3 is CASSSTDVGLQYF. CDR3 nucleotide sequence: TGTGCCAGCAGCTCTACGGATGTTGGTCTGCAGTACTTC.